This T cell receptor beta chain was captured by sequencing in a study of blood T cell repertoires in COVID-19. Study context: In each case, the material was cDNA or gDNA derived from T cells, B-cell-depleted T cells, or PBMCs.

Clones were sequenced by immunoSEQ multiplex PCR, and TCRdb holds only the in-frame ones, with some missing. The sample contains 100,000 to 150,000 clones, around four fifths of which appear only once. Germline V CDR1 and CDR2: SGHRS, YFSETQ. The V and J ends lost 4 bases and 6 bases, in that order; junction bases with no gene match: 11. This CDR3 is built from 17 residues. This clonotype was sampled from a man aged 40-50 years with active or convalescent COVID-19. The chain carries TRBV5-1 and TRBJ2-3; 13 bases map to TRBD2. The sequenced material came from peripheral blood. The CDR3 loop reads CASSPATTSGGGDTQYF. In DNA, the CDR3 is TGCGCCAGCAGCCCCGCCACAACTAGCGGGGGGGGCGATACGCAGTATTTT.